Below, 17 T cell receptor beta chains from the same sample are listed, as sequenced in a study of cytomegalovirus exposure and HLA in healthy donors. Repertoires were generated with immunoSEQ multiplex PCR, while TCRdb's copy carries only in-frame clones and drops some. The sample has 68,000 or so clones, roughly nine tenths seen once. Sequencing was done on a sample of PBMCs. These receptors were obtained from a man aged 18 to 29 in good health and CMV-seronegative.

J is TRBJ1-3 and V is TRBV6-1; a possible D gene is TRBD1 (5 bases). This CDR3 contains 15 residues. Deletions cut 4 bases from V and 0 bases from J, with 10 bases between. Germline loops: CDR1 MNHNS, CDR2 SASEGT. The CDR3 reads CASSGTGLSGNTIYF. The CDR3 DNA reads as TGTGCCAGCAGTGGAACAGGTCTCTCTGGAAACACCATATATTTT.

The chain uses TRBV15 and TRBJ1-2, with 7 bases lining up with TRBD1. In germline, CDR1 is LNHNV, CDR2 YYDKDF (reference sequence). J lost 0 bases, V lost 0 bases, and 7 bases had no gene match. This CDR3 spans 17 amino acids. CDR3 residues: CATSREKGATTNYGYTF. CDR3 DNA sequence: TGTGCCACCAGCAGAGAAAAGGGGGCTACTACTAACTATGGCTACACCTTC.

The chain is built from TRBV4-2 and TRBJ1-1, with a possible D match to TRBD1 (5 bases). V lost 4 bases and J 0 bases, leaving 15 bases between the germline ends. Germline CDR1 LGHNA, CDR2 YNFKEQ. The CDR3 consists of 16 residues. This CDR3 is CASSPDREALNTEAFF. The CDR3 DNA sequence: TGTGCCAGCAGCCCCGACAGAGAGGCCTTGAACACTGAAGCTTTCTTT.

The chain is built from TRBV7-2 and TRBJ2-3, with TRBD1 identical over 7 bases. Germline V lookup: CDR1 SGHTA, CDR2 FQGNSA. The CDR3 runs 12 residues. The J segment lost 6 bases and the V segment lost 5 bases, leaving 2 bases of the junction unmatched. CDR3 in DNA: TGTGCCAGCAGCCTACAGGGGGATACGCAGTATTTT. It specifies CASSLQGDTQYF. Full variable domain (rest looked up from reference TRBV7-2 and TRBJ2-3): GAGVSQSPSNKVTEKGKDVELRCDPISGHTALYWYRQSLGQGLEFLIYFQGNSAPDKSGLPSDRFSAERTGGSVSTLTIQRTQQEDSAVYLCASSLQGDTQYFGPGTRLTVL.

V and J are TRBV11-2 and TRBJ2-1, with D perhaps matching TRBD2 (6 bases). CDR1 is SGHAT and CDR2 is FQNNGV in the germline V gene. V was clipped by 4 bases and J by 6 bases, with 22 bases between them. The CDR3 runs 17 residues. CDR3 bases: TGTGCCAGCAGCTCGACTAGTCCCCTTGTATCTGGCAATGAGCAGTTCTTC. It codes for CASSSTSPLVSGNEQFF.

The V gene is TRBV20-1, the J gene TRBJ1-1; D may be TRBD1 (5 bases). The CDR3 extends over 11 amino acids. From germline, CDR1 is DFQATT and CDR2 SNEGSKA (reference sequence). V gave up 7 bases and J gave up 3 bases, with 9 bases separating them. CDR3 nucleotide sequence: TGCAGTGAAAGCAGGGACACTGAAGCTTTCTTT. It specifies CSESRDTEAFF.

The CDR3 DNA reads as TGTGCCAGCAGCTTAGAGAGTGGACAGAGCGGTGAAAAACTGTTTTTT. It translates to CASSLESGQSGEKLFF. V and J are TRBV7-8 and TRBJ1-4; the D gene is possibly TRBD1 (6 bases). The V end was cut by 1 base, the J end by 7 bases, with 16 bases between. Germline V gene lookup returns CDR1 SGHVS and CDR2 FQNEAQ. This CDR3 contains 16 residues. The variable domain in full, completed from reference TRBV7-8 and TRBJ1-4, reads GAGVSQSPRYKVAKRGQDVALRCDPISGHVSLFWYQQALGQGPEFLTYFQNEAQLDKSGLPSDRFFAERPEGSVSTLKIQRTQQEDSAVYLCASSLESGQSGEKLFFGSGTQLSVL.

V gene TRBV4-3 combines with J gene TRBJ1-4; 8 bases match TRBD1. Germline trimming cut 0 bases from V and 10 bases from J; bases unmatched to any gene: 10. Germline lookup yields CDR1 LGHNA and CDR2 YSLEER. The CDR3 is 16 residues long. The CDR3 sequence is CASSQDLGTGGVKLFF. The CDR3 nucleotides read TGCGCCAGCAGCCAAGATCTGGGGACAGGTGGTGTAAAACTGTTTTTT.

The rearrangement uses TRBV18 and TRBJ2-7; 7 bases align to TRBD1. The V gene's germline CDR1 is KGHSH and CDR2 LQKENI. The V gene end was trimmed by 6 bases and the J gene end by 4 bases; junction bases not matched to a gene: 12. This CDR3 contains 15 residues. The CDR3 spells CASSSQQGSGYEQYF. The CDR3 DNA follows: TGTGCCAGCTCGTCTCAACAGGGGTCGGGGTACGAGCAGTACTTC.

V and J are TRBV9 and TRBJ2-3; the D gene is possibly TRBD1 (6 bases). The CDR3 has 15 amino acids. The V gene's germline CDR1 is SGDLS and CDR2 YYNGEE. V was shortened by 0 bases and J by 0 bases, with 8 bases between the two germline ends. The CDR3 region is CASSVVGGSTDTQYF. The CDR3 nucleotides read TGTGCCAGCAGCGTAGTAGGGGGTAGCACAGATACGCAGTATTTT.

The table lists this clone with a count of one. In DNA form, the CDR3 reads TGCGCCAGCAAAAGGGACGGGACAGGTGGAACCTCTGGGGCCAACGTCCTGACTTTC. Translation gives CASKRDGTGGTSGANVLTF. The chain links TRBV10-1 to TRBJ2-6; the match to TRBD1 covers 8 bases. Losses at the gene ends were 7 bases for V and 0 bases for J; bases not matched to a gene: 14. The CDR3 totals 19 residues. Germline lookup yields CDR1 WNHNN and CDR2 SYGVQD (reference sequence).

This sequence joins TRBV18 and TRBJ2-1, with TRBD1 matching over 7 bases. This CDR3 contains 16 residues. The V gene end was trimmed by 0 bases and the J gene end by 2 bases; junction bases not matched to a gene: 4. Germline values: CDR1 KGHSH, CDR2 LQKENI. CDR3 protein: CASSPPAGGPYNEQFF. The CDR3 bases are TGTGCCAGCTCACCACCGGCAGGGGGTCCCTACAATGAGCAGTTCTTC.

The chain employs TRBV27 and TRBJ2-7; 7 bases are shared with TRBD2. The germline gives CDR1 MNHEY, CDR2 SMNVEV (reference sequence). The CDR3 length is 13 residues. V gave up 2 bases and J gave up 6 bases; unmatched junction bases: 4. The DNA of the CDR3 is TGTGCCAGCAGTTTAACGACTAGCTCCGAGCAGTACTTC. Protein: CASSLTTSSEQYF.

The CDR3 sequence is CASTSLGGRRTGELFF. DNA of the CDR3: TGTGCCAGCACATCCTTAGGAGGGCGCCGAACCGGGGAGCTGTTTTTT. The V and J genes are TRBV28 and TRBJ2-2, with TRBD2 as a possible D gene (6 bases). The germline gives CDR1 MDHEN, CDR2 SYDVKM. This CDR3 has 16 amino acids. V lost 7 bases and J lost 5, with 20 bases in between.

The chain couples TRBV28 to TRBJ1-2; a possible D gene is TRBD1 (6 bases). With 5 bases removed from V and 0 bases from J, the gap between germline ends came to 22 bases. The CDR3 loop spans 18 amino acids. Germline V gene lookup returns CDR1 MDHEN and CDR2 SYDVKM. Here the CDR3 reads CASSPSLLRGPANYGYTF. The CDR3 DNA follows: TGTGCCAGCAGTCCGTCTCTCTTGCGGGGGCCAGCTAACTATGGCTACACCTTC.

This clone has a single count. The chain is built from TRBV5-1 and TRBJ2-1; 8 positions match TRBD2. The CDR3 contains 16 residues. The V gene's germline CDR1 is SGHRS and CDR2 YFSETQ. V gave up 0 bases and J gave up 3 bases; unmatched junction bases: 5. CDR3 nucleotides: TGCGCCAGCAGCTTGGAACTAGCGGACTACTACAATGAGCAGTTCTTC. Its protein product is CASSLELADYYNEQFF.

V and J are TRBV9 and TRBJ1-3; possibly TRBD1 for D (6 bases). From germline, CDR1 is SGDLS and CDR2 YYNGEE. The CDR3 is 15 residues long. Trimming took off 4 bases at V and 4 bases at J, with 15 bases between the two ends. In DNA, the CDR3 is TGTGCCAGCAGCCCCAGGGGTCGCTCAGGAAACACCATATATTTT. It specifies CASSPRGRSGNTIYF.